This TCR beta chain came from a study of cytomegalovirus exposure and HLA in healthy donors. General study findings and limits: A later analysis reported that several of the most significant clusters appeared to be linked to common viral pathogens, among them Epstein-Barr virus. Some V segments, including TRBV6-2 and TRBV6-3, were excluded as indistinguishable. In a later analysis, specific HLA alleles were associated with about 18,000 TCR beta sequences at a 0.05 false discovery rate.

Comments on this clone: No antigen is known for it.

The CDR3 length is 17 residues. Trimming cost V 4 bases and J 6 bases; bases outside gene matches: 14. Germline loops: CDR1 SGHNT, CDR2 YYREEE (reference sequence). Primers for the PCR totalled 60 Vbeta and 13 Jbeta. Authors' processing steps: A later analysis tallied some 84 million unique TCR beta chains, 8.5 million to 11 million of them shared. The data were produced by immunoSEQ multiplex PCR, yet TCRdb's version contains in-frame clones alone and is incomplete. V and J calls and clone size come straight from that table; D and trimming were deduced from the DNA. The sample carries approximately 120,000 clones, just under 70% recorded once.

The sample consisted of PBMCs. The genes are TRBV5-4 and TRBJ1-2; 11 nucleotides agree with TRBD1. The receptor's source is a woman in her 70s in good health and CMV-seropositive. The CDR3 loop reads CASSRPGQGGGFDGYTF. Here the CDR3 DNA reads TGTGCCAGCAGCCGACCGGGACAGGGGGGGGGATTCGATGGCTACACCTTC.